The clone carrying this T cell receptor (beta chain) occurred many times. Amplified regions were TCR beta CDR3 sequences from RNA transcripts. The HTBI primer set was used in a first-round RT-PCR of the TCR CDR3. Each CDR3 protein gets one entry after TCRdb re-called the multiplex PCR reads with MiXCR. The sample includes 350,000 or so distinct CDR3 sequences, 15% to 20% seen only once; the top ten take 15% to 18%. Diagnoses used clinical symptoms, serum thyroxine and TRAb, thyroid ultrasound and orbital computed tomography. These data are taken from a study of T cells in Graves' hyperthyroidism and ophthalmopathy. In the study overall: Peripheral blood collection took place at initial diagnosis, before any treatment.

The CDR3 totals 12 residues. Germline-derived CDR1 and CDR2 are MNHEY and SVGAGI. The TCR comes from a woman between 40 and 50 years old with Graves' ophthalmopathy. The chain has TRBV6-5 and TRBJ2-2, with D possibly matching TRBD1 (5 bases). The sequencing input was blood. CDR3 amino acids: CAVGANTGELFF. The DNA for the CDR3 is TGTGCAGTAGGGGCGAACACCGGGGAGCTGTTTTTT.